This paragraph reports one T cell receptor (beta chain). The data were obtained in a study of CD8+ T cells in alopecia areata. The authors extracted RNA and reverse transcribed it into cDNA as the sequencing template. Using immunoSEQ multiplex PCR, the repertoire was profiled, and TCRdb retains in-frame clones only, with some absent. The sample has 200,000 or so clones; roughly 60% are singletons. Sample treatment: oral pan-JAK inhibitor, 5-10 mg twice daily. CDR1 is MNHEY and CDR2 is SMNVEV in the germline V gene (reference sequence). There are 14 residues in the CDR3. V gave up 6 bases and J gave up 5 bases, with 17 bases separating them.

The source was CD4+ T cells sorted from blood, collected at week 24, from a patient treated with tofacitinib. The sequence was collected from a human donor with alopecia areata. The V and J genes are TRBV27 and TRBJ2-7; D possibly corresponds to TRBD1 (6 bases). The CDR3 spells CASSDRPQDHEQYF. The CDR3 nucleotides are TGTGCCAGCAGCGACAGGCCACAAGACCACGAGCAGTACTTC.